The rows below give T cell receptor beta chains drawn from one sample of a study of CD8+CD57+ T cells in acquired aplastic anemia. MiXCR, applied by TCRdb to the reads, yields one record per CDR3 protein. This sample has approximately 160,000 distinct CDR3 sequences; approximately 44% occur once, and the top ten carry approximately 1%. Material: sorted CD4+, CD8+, or CD8+CD57+ T cells (not recorded which) from PBMCs. The receptors were gathered from a human donor in good health. CDR3s include the opening cysteine and the closing phenylalanine or tryptophan. The order of the fields is J gene, V gene, clone size, D gene, CDR3 DNA, CDR3 protein. The D gene is left open where the match is weak. Rows may omit the clone size; those that give it use once, few, many or a size class.

TRBJ1-1 TRBV7-2 many - TGTGCCAGCAGCTGGGGTCTCGACACTGAAGCTTTCTTT CASSWGLDTEAFF
TRBJ2-7 TRBV2 - - TGTGCCATACAACACTTAGGGCAGGGTAACAACGAGCAGTACTTC CAIQHLGQGNNEQYF
TRBJ1-2 TRBV27 few - TGTGCCAGCAGTTTATCGGGGGCAGGGTCTCGCGGCTACACCTTC CASSLSGAGSRGYTF
TRBJ1-1 TRBV29-1 - TRBD1 TGCAGCGTTGGAGGGACGACGGGACAGATGAACACTGAAGCTTTCTTT CSVGGTTGQMNTEAFF
TRBJ1-1 TRBV6-5 - - TGTGCCAGCAGTTACTCAGAGACACCTATCAAGCCTTTCTTT CASSYSETPIKPFF
TRBJ1-3 TRBV6-5 many - TGTGCCAGCAGTTACAGAGGTCCGGTCTCTGGAAACACCATATATTTT CASSYRGPVSGNTIYF
TRBJ2-7 TRBV2 - TRBD1 TGTGCCAGCAGCGGAGACAGGGCAAATTTATACGAGCAGTACTTC CASSGDRANLYEQYF
TRBJ2-7 TRBV10-3 - TRBD2 TGTGCCATCACACTAGCGGGGCCCTACGAGCAGTACTTC CAITLAGPYEQYF
TRBJ2-1 TRBV6-2/TRBV6-3 - TRBD2 TGTGCCAGCAGTTACCTTACGGGGGGGGCCTCCTACAATGAGCAGTTCTTC CASSYLTGGASYNEQFF
TRBJ2-7 TRBV18 - TRBD1 TGTGCCAGCTCACCAGACAGGGGGCAAAGGCACGAGCAGTACTTC CASSPDRGQRHEQYF
TRBJ1-1 TRBV29-1 few - TGCAGCGTAGACCAGGGAAACACTGAAGCTTTCTTT CSVDQGNTEAFF
TRBJ1-6 TRBV6-7 - TRBD1 TGTGCCAGCAGTTACTCCGACAGGGCGGCAAATTCACCCCTCCACTTT CASSYSDRAANSPLHF
TRBJ2-1 TRBV6-1 many TRBD1 TGTGCCAGCAGACGGGACAGGGGGCTTAATGAGCAGTTCTTC CASRRDRGLNEQFF
TRBJ2-1 TRBV15 many - TGTGCCACCAGCGCCCCGCCCATGGGCAACAATGAGCAGTTCTTC CATSAPPMGNNEQFF
TRBJ2-7 TRBV7-9 many TRBD2 TGTGCCAGCAGCACTAGCGGGAGCTCCTACGAGCAGTACTTC CASSTSGSSYEQYF
TRBJ2-1 TRBV20-1 - - TGCAGTGCTAGAGGCGAGTCTGGCCTACAGCGGCAGTTCTTC CSARGESGLQRQFF
TRBJ2-5 TRBV24-1 medium-sized - TGTGCCACCTCTTCAGGGCCCGAGGAGAACTCCCAAGAGACCCAGTACTTC CATSSGPEENSQETQYF
TRBJ1-1 TRBV18 few - TGTGCCAGCTCACCACAGGGGGCTGAAGCTTTCTTT CASSPQGAEAFF
TRBJ2-2 TRBV20-1 many - TGCAGTGCTTACGCAAGGAACACCGGGGAGCTGTTTTTT CSAYARNTGELFF
TRBJ2-5 TRBV18 - - TGTGCCAGCTCACCAGGCACCACCCCTCTGGCGACCCAGTACTTC CASSPGTTPLATQYF
TRBJ1-2 TRBV2 - TRBD1 TGTGCCAGCAGCCTGACAGGGGTTCATGGCTACACCTTC CASSLTGVHGYTF
TRBJ1-1 TRBV7-9 - TRBD1 TGTGCCAGCAGCCACCGGGACAGGGCGGGTGAAGCTTTCTTT CASSHRDRAGEAFF
TRBJ1-1 TRBV7-3 many - TGTGCCAGCAGCCCAGGGGCATCCATGAACACTGAAGCTTTCTTT CASSPGASMNTEAFF
TRBJ2-3 TRBV7-2 many TRBD2 TGTGCCAGCAGCGCAACCCGACTAGCGGTTGGGGCAGATACGCAGTATTTT CASSATRLAVGADTQYF
TRBJ2-1 TRBV27 few - TGTGCCAGCAACAGAGACAGGCCCGGCTCCTACAATGAGCAGTTCTTC CASNRDRPGSYNEQFF
TRBJ2-1 TRBV10-3 many TRBD2 TGTGCCAACGCTATCTCTAGCGGGAACTACAATGAGCAGTTCTTC CANAISSGNYNEQFF
TRBJ2-7 TRBV2 many TRBD1 TGTGCCGGACGACAGGGCGCCTACGAGCAGTACTTC CAGRQGAYEQYF
TRBJ2-3 TRBV19 many - TGTGCCAGTAGTATGAGCACAGATACGCAGTATTTT CASSMSTDTQYF
TRBJ2-7 TRBV19 few - TGTGCCAGTAGTATCGACACGGGCTACGAGCAGTACTTC CASSIDTGYEQYF
TRBJ2-6 TRBV24-1 - - TGTGCCACCAGTGATGCTGTCTCCTCTGGGGCCAACGTCCTGACTTTC CATSDAVSSGANVLTF
TRBJ1-1 TRBV7-3 many TRBD1 TGTGCCAGCAGCCCTCGGACAGGGGGGAACACTGAAGCTTTCTTT CASSPRTGGNTEAFF
TRBJ1-1 TRBV7-8 - - TGTGCCAGCAGCATCAAATGGGGTGAAGCTTTCTTT CASSIKWGEAFF
TRBJ2-3 TRBV7-9 many TRBD2 TGTGCCAGCAGCCGCGGGACTAGCGGGACCACAGATACGCAGTATTTT CASSRGTSGTTDTQYF
TRBJ2-1 TRBV5-1 few TRBD1 TGCGCCAGCAGCTCGACAGGGGTGGGTGAGCAGTTCTTC CASSSTGVGEQFF
TRBJ2-5 TRBV12-3/TRBV12-4 many - TGTGCCAGCAGCCCGGGGCTCCCCCCGACCCAGTACTTC CASSPGLPPTQYF
TRBJ2-7 TRBV19 - TRBD1 TGTGCCAGTAGTATCGGACAGGGAACCTACGAGCAGTACTTC CASSIGQGTYEQYF
TRBJ2-7 TRBV7-6 - - TGTGCCAGCAGTCCAGGGGACGACGAGCAGTACTTC CASSPGDDEQYF
TRBJ2-7 TRBV15 few TRBD1 TGTGCCACCAGCGTCCGGTCCGGGACAGGGATTTACGAGCAGTACTTC CATSVRSGTGIYEQYF
TRBJ1-4 TRBV5-1 many - TGCGCCAGCCGAGACAGCCTCAGTGAAAAACTGTTTTTT CASRDSLSEKLFF
TRBJ2-7 TRBV3-1 many TRBD2 TGTGCCAGCAGAAGGACTAGCGGAGACACCTACGAGCAGTACTTC CASRRTSGDTYEQYF